This TCR beta chain was found in a study of T cells in Graves' hyperthyroidism and ophthalmopathy. Points from the study as a whole: Blood also contained most expanded thyroid clonotypes above 0.001. Through a model of 13 V-J features, ophthalmopathy was separated from stable hyperthyroidism.

This clonotype was counted ten times or more. Its antigen remains unknown. Clinical symptoms, serum thyroxine and TRAb, thyroid ultrasound and orbital computed tomography together formed the diagnostic basis. PBMCs stemmed from approximately 10 ml fresh peripheral blood. RNA transcripts yielded amplified TCR beta CDR3 regions. HTBI primers drove first-round RT-PCR of the TCR CDR3. TCRdb re-called the multiplex PCR reads through MiXCR, storing one row per CDR3 protein. The sample includes around 600,000 distinct CDR3 sequences, 13% to 15% of them seen just once. The CDR3 is made up of 18 amino acids. CDR1 and CDR2 from the germline V gene are LGHDT and YNNKEL (reference sequence). V shed 4 bases and J shed 0 bases, with 20 bases lying between them.

Sequenced material: blood. The TCR comes from a woman aged 18-29 years with Graves' ophthalmopathy. The gene calls are TRBV3-1 and TRBJ2-3; weak D call: TRBD1 (8 bases). For the CDR3, the DNA is TGTGCCAGCAGCCCGGGAGGAAGGACAGGGATGAGCACAGATACGCAGTATTTT. It yields the protein CASSPGGRTGMSTDTQYF.